This TCR beta chain was retrieved from a study of response to subunit inactivated influenza vaccine. Study-wide results and limits: The authors put forward the suggestion that each seasonal influenza vaccination may bring in only a limited number of new T cells.

TCRdb reprocessed the RT-PCR reads with MiXCR, giving one entry per CDR3 protein. Of around 190,000 distinct CDR3 sequences listed, around 8.8% are singletons. Worth noting for this clonotype: Its antigen is as yet unknown.

CDR3 length: 15 amino acids. Germline loops: CDR1 SGHAT, CDR2 FQNNGV. The V end lost 5 bases, the J end lost 7 bases, and 15 bases lay between the germline ends. The material sequenced was non-naive T cells sorted from PBMCs, taken on the day of vaccination. This TCR derives from a man aged 45 to 65 who received an inactivated influenza vaccine. V usage is TRBV11-2 and J usage is TRBJ1-6; D ambiguous. CDR3 amino acids: CASSLTDSGNSPLHF. CDR3 DNA: TGTGCCAGCAGCCTAACCGACTCGGGCAATTCACCCCTCCACTTT.